Included here is one TCR beta chain sequence, with context. Its antigen remains unknown. This sample is part of a study of cytomegalovirus exposure and HLA in healthy donors. Overall study results and limits: In a later analysis, specific HLA alleles were associated with 15,000 to 20,000 TCR beta sequences at a 0.05 false discovery rate. 87-base-pair reads could not separate some V segments, including TRBV6-2 and TRBV6-3. A missense variant in DCLRE1C was later tied to TCR beta V- and J-gene trimming. Other equally common chains were less clonally expanded than HLA-associated TCR beta chains, a later analysis showed.

Germline V lookup: CDR1 MGHRA, CDR2 YSYEKL. The CDR3 is 17 amino acids. Trimming removed 4 bases from V and 6 bases from J, with 23 bases in between. Vbeta (60) and Jbeta (13) primers were used in the PCR. Clones were read by immunoSEQ multiplex PCR, and TCRdb kept only the in-frame ones, dropping some. Its table lists 96,000 or so clones. The rearrangement links TRBV4-1 to TRBJ2-3; D might be TRBD1 (6 bases). What was sequenced was PBMCs. The sequence was collected from a woman aged 30 to 39 in good health and CMV-seronegative. The CDR3 reads CASSRLPQGRLEDTQYF. The CDR3 DNA reads as TGCGCCAGCAGCCGCCTCCCGCAGGGGCGCTTGGAGGATACGCAGTATTTT.